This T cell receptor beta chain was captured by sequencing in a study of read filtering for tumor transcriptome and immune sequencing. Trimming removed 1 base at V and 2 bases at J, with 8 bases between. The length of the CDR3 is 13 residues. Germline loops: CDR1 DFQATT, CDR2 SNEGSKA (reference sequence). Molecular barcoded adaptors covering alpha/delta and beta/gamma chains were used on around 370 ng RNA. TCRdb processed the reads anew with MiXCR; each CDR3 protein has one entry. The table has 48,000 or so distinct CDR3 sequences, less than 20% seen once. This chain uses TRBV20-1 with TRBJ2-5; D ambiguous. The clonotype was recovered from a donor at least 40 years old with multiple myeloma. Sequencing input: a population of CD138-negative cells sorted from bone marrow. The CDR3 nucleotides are TGCAGTGCTAGAGGAGTCAGACAAGAGACCCAGTACTTC. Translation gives CSARGVRQETQYF.